A selection of T cell receptor beta chains follows, all from one sample in a study of shared clonotypes between healthy human individuals. Repertoires were generated with immunoSEQ multiplex PCR, while TCRdb's copy carries only in-frame clones and drops some. This sample has 2,500,000 or so clones, with approximately 94% found just once. The sample was naive CD4+ T cells sorted from blood. These receptor sequences come from a man younger than 35 in good health. Each CDR3 is given without its conserved first and last residue. Each record gives: V gene, J gene, CDR3 protein.

v_call: TRBV9; j_call: TRBJ2-1; cdr3_aa: ASSRIAATNEQF
v_call: TRBV5-4; j_call: TRBJ1-2; cdr3_aa: ASSLAQGRADNYGYT
v_call: TRBV5-4; j_call: TRBJ1-2; cdr3_aa: ASSQPGQRLYGYT
v_call: TRBV2; j_call: TRBJ2-7; cdr3_aa: ASSELADEQY
v_call: TRBV7-2; j_call: TRBJ2-3; cdr3_aa: ASSSGLAGGPG
v_call: TRBV11-3; j_call: TRBJ2-2; cdr3_aa: ASSLGLVGELF
v_call: TRBV19; j_call: TRBJ2-5; cdr3_aa: ASSIGGRGVREETQY
v_call: TRBV18; j_call: TRBJ1-3; cdr3_aa: ASSPPEVLRSGNTIY
v_call: TRBV2; j_call: TRBJ1-2; cdr3_aa: ASSEGESYGYT
v_call: TRBV18; j_call: TRBJ1-2; cdr3_aa: ASSPIPGQGRYGYT
v_call: TRBV6-1; j_call: TRBJ1-1; cdr3_aa: ASSHTGRTEAF
v_call: TRBV19; j_call: TRBJ2-7; cdr3_aa: ASSWVAGVSNSYEQY
v_call: TRBV5-1; j_call: TRBJ2-2; cdr3_aa: ASSGQPLLNTGELF
v_call: TRBV7-9; j_call: TRBJ2-1; cdr3_aa: ASSLEAGYSYNEQF
v_call: TRBV25-1; j_call: TRBJ1-6; cdr3_aa: ASSDGLSSYNSPLH
v_call: TRBV6-6; j_call: TRBJ1-1; cdr3_aa: ASSPRGSTEAF
v_call: TRBV5-8; j_call: TRBJ2-7; cdr3_aa: ASSLGQGPYEQY
v_call: TRBV30; j_call: TRBJ1-2; cdr3_aa: AWSFLTGQTHGYT
v_call: TRBV7-2; j_call: TRBJ2-1; cdr3_aa: ASSLSGGNEQF
v_call: TRBV27; j_call: TRBJ1-1; cdr3_aa: ASSLSSGPRGTEAF
v_call: TRBV5-6; j_call: TRBJ2-3; cdr3_aa: ASSARGGAIDTQY
v_call: TRBV6-5; j_call: TRBJ1-2; cdr3_aa: ASSYRGVGNYGYT
v_call: TRBV11-2; j_call: TRBJ1-1; cdr3_aa: ASSRWGGENTEAF
v_call: TRBV5-4; j_call: TRBJ2-1; cdr3_aa: ASSRPGLADNEQF
v_call: TRBV21-1; j_call: TRBJ2-7; cdr3_aa: ASSKGPVVTGINEQY
v_call: TRBV6-5; j_call: TRBJ2-2; cdr3_aa: ASSYRTANTGELF
v_call: TRBV18; j_call: TRBJ2-5; cdr3_aa: ASSRSGEFYSAQY
v_call: TRBV19; j_call: TRBJ2-1; cdr3_aa: ASSIDAANPYNEQF
v_call: TRBV29-1; j_call: TRBJ2-7; cdr3_aa: SVEQLDRGYEQY
v_call: TRBV10-3; j_call: TRBJ2-7; cdr3_aa: AISVQGFHEQY
v_call: TRBV6-5; j_call: TRBJ2-7; cdr3_aa: ASSPDRGFEQY
v_call: TRBV5-1; j_call: TRBJ2-7; cdr3_aa: ASSLGGNYEQY
v_call: TRBV30; j_call: TRBJ2-2; cdr3_aa: AWSPVTNTGELF
v_call: TRBV10-1; j_call: TRBJ2-7; cdr3_aa: ASSERRTGTYEQY
v_call: TRBV18; j_call: TRBJ2-3; cdr3_aa: ASSPPKGSTDTQY
v_call: TRBV19; j_call: TRBJ2-5; cdr3_aa: ASSISQGWRETQY
v_call: TRBV5-1; j_call: TRBJ2-2; cdr3_aa: ASSLGGTGSTGELF
v_call: TRBV5-4; j_call: TRBJ2-5; cdr3_aa: ASSHIAGEETQY
v_call: TRBV10-3; j_call: TRBJ2-7; cdr3_aa: AISAGQGGEQY
v_call: TRBV6-1; j_call: TRBJ2-1; cdr3_aa: ASSATKAGTPYNEQF
v_call: TRBV6-1; j_call: TRBJ1-4; cdr3_aa: ASSDPGGRYEKLF
v_call: TRBV6-5; j_call: TRBJ1-5; cdr3_aa: ASGSGVGNQPQH
v_call: TRBV5-6; j_call: TRBJ1-6; cdr3_aa: ASSLAGTGPPNSPLH
v_call: TRBV11-3; j_call: TRBJ2-2; cdr3_aa: ASSPLGEDTGELF
v_call: TRBV5-1; j_call: TRBJ2-3; cdr3_aa: ASSFVTSGGATDTQY
v_call: TRBV6-5; j_call: TRBJ1-2; cdr3_aa: ASSRGQTGYT